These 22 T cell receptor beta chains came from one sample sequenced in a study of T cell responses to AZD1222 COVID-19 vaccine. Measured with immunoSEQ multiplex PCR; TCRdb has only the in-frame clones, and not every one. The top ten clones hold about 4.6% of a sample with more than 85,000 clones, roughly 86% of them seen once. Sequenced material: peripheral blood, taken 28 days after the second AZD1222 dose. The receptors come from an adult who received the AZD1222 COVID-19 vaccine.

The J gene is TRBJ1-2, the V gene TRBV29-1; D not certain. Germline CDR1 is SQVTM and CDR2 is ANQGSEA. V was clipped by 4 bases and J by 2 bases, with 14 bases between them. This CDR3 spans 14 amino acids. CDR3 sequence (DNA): TGCAGCGTTGGGGCGCTGACGGGGAACTATGGCTACACCTTC. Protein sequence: CSVGALTGNYGYTF.

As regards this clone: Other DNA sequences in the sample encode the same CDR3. The CDR3 protein is CASSLEGTDTQYF. The CDR3 DNA reads TGTGCCAGCAGCTTGGAGGGCACAGATACGCAGTATTTT. The chain is built from TRBV7-9 and TRBJ2-3; possibly TRBD2 for D (5 bases). This CDR3 comprises 13 residues. The V and J ends lost 3 bases and 1 base respectively, with 5 bases between them. Germline V CDR1 and CDR2: SEHNR, FQNEAQ (reference sequence).

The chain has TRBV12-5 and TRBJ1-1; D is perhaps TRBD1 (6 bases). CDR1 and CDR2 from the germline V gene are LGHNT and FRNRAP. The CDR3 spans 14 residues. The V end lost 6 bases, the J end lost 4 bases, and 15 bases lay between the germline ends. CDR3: CASGAPGRGTEAFF. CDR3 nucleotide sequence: TGTGCTAGTGGGGCCCCGGGCAGGGGCACTGAAGCTTTCTTT.

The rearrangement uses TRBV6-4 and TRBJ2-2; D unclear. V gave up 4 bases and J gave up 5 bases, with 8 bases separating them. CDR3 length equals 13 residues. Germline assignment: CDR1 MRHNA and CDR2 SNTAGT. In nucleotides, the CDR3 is TGTGCCAGCAGTGCTGCCGCGACCGGGGAGCTGTTTTTT. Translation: CASSAAATGELFF.

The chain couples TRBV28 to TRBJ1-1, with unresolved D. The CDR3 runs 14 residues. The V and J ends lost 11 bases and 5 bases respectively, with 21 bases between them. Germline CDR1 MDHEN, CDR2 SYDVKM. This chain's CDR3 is CALRRNGFKTEAFF. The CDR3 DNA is TGTGCCCTACGGAGAAATGGATTTAAGACTGAAGCTTTCTTT.

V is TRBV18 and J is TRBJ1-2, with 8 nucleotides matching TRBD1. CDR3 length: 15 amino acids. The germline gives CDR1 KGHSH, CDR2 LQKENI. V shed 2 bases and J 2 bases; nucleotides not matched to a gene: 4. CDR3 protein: CASSPATGGNYGYTF. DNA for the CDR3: TGTGCCAGCTCACCAGCCACAGGGGGGAACTATGGCTACACCTTC.

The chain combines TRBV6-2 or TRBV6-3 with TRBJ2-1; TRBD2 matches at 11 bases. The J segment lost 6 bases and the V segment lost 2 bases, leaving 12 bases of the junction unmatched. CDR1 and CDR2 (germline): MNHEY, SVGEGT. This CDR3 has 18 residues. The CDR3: CASSYHGTGLAARNEQFF. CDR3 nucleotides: TGTGCCAGCAGTTACCACGGGACGGGACTAGCGGCTCGCAATGAGCAGTTCTTC.

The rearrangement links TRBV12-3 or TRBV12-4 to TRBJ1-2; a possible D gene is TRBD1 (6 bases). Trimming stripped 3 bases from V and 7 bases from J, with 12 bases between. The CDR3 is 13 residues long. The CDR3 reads CASSLWGGGGYTF. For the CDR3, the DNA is TGTGCCAGCAGTTTGTGGGGGGGCGGTGGCTACACCTTC.

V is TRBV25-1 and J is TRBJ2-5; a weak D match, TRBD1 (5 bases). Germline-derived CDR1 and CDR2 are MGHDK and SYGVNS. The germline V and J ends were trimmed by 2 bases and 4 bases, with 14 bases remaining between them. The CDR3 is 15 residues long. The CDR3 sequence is CASSEPRGWGETQYF. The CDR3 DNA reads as TGTGCCAGCAGTGAACCAAGGGGTTGGGGAGAGACCCAGTACTTC.

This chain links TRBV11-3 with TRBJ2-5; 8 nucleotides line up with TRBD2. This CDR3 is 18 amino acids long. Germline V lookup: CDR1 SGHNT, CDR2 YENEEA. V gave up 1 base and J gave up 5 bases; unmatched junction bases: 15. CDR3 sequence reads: CASSLGRRFGGVEETQYF. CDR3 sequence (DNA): TGTGCCAGCAGCTTAGGCCGGCGTTTCGGGGGGGTGGAGGAGACCCAGTACTTC. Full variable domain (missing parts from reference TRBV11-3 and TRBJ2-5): EAGVVQSPRYKIIEKKQPVAFWCNPISGHNTLYWYLQNLGQGPELLIRYENEEAVDDSQLPKDRFSAERLKGVDSTLKIQPAELGDSAVYLCASSLGRRFGGVEETQYFGPGTRLLVL.

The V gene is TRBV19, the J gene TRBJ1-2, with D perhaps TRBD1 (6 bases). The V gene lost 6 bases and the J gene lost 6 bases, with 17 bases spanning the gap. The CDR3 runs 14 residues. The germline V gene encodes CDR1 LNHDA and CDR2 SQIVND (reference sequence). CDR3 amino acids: CASRSSQGSDGYTF. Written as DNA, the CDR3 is TGTGCCAGTAGGTCTTCTCAGGGGTCGGATGGCTACACCTTC. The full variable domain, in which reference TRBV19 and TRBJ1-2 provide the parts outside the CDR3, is DGGITQSPKYLFRKEGQNVTLSCEQNLNHDAMYWYRQDPGQGLRLIYYSQIVNDFQKGDIAEGYSVSREKKESFPLTVTSAQKNPTAFYLCASRSSQGSDGYTFGSGTRLTVV.

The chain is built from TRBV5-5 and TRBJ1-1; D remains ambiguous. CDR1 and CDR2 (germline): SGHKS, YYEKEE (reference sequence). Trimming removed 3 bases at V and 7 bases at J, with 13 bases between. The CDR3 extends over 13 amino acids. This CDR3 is CASSSIGYSEAFF. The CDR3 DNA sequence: TGTGCCAGCAGCTCCATAGGGTATAGTGAAGCTTTCTTT.

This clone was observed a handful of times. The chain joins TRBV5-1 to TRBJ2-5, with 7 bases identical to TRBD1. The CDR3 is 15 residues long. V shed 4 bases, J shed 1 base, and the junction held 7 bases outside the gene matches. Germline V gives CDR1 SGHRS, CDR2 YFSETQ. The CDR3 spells CASSKTGTAQETQYF. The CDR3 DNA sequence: TGCGCCAGCAGCAAAACCGGGACAGCCCAAGAGACCCAGTACTTC.

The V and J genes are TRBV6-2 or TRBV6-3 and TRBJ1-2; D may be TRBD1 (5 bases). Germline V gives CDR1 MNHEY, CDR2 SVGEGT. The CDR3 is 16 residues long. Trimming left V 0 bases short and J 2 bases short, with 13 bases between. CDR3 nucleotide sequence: TGTGCCAGCAGTTACTCGGGGACTTCAAGAAACTATGGCTACACCTTC. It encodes CASSYSGTSRNYGYTF.

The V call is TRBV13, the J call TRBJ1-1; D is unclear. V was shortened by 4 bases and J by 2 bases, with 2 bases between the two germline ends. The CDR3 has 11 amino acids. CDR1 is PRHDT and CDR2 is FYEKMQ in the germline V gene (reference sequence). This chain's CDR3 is CASSSNTEAFF. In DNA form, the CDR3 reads TGTGCCAGCAGCTCCAACACTGAAGCTTTCTTT. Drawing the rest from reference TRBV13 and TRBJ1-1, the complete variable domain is AAGVIQSPRHLIKEKRETATLKCYPIPRHDTVYWYQQGPGQDPQFLISFYEKMQSDKGSIPDRFSAQQFSDYHSELNMSSLELGDSALYFCASSSNTEAFFGQGTRLTVV.

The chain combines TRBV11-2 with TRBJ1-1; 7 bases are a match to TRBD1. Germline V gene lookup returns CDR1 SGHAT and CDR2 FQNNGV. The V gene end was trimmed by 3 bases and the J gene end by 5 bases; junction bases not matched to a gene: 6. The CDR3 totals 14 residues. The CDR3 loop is CASSLTGQPTEAFF. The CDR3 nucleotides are TGTGCCAGCAGCTTGACGGGACAGCCTACTGAAGCTTTCTTT.

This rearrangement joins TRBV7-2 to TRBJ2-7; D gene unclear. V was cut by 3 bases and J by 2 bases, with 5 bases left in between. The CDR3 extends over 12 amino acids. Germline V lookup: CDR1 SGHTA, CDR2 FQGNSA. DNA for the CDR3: TGTGCCAGCAGCTTCCGAGCCTACGAGCAGTACTTC. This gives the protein CASSFRAYEQYF.

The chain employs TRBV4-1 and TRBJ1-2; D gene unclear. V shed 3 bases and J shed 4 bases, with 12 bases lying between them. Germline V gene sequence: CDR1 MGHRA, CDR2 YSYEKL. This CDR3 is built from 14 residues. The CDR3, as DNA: TGCGCCAGCAGCCAGACATTGACAAGCTATGGCTACACCTTC. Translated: CASSQTLTSYGYTF.

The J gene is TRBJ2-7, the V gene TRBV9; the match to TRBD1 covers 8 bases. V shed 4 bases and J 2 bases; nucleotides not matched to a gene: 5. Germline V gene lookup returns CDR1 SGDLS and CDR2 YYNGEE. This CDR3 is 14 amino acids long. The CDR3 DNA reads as TGTGCCAGCAGCCTGGGGACAGGACCCTACGAGCAGTACTTC. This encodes CASSLGTGPYEQYF.

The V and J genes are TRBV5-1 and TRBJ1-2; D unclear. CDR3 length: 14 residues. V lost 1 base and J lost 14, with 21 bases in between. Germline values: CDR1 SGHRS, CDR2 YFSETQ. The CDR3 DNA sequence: TGCGCCAGCAGCTTGTTGTCGTCGGAACCCGCGTGGACCTTC. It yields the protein CASSLLSSEPAWTF.

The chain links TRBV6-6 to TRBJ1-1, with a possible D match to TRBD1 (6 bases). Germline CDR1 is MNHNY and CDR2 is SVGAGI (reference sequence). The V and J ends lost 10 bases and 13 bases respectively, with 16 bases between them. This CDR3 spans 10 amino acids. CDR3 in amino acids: CATGGVLVFF. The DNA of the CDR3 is TGTGCCACCGGGGGCGTCCTCGTTTTCTTT.

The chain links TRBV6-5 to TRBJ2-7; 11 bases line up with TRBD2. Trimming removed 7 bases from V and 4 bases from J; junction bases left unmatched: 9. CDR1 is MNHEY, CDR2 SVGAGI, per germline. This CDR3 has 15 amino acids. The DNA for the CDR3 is TGTGCCAGCAATTCACTAGCGGGAGCTCAGTACGAGCAGTACTTC. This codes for CASNSLAGAQYEQYF.